The 14 T cell receptor beta chains listed next were all sequenced from one sample in a study of lung T cells in sarcoidosis with Löfgren's syndrome. A single record per CDR3 protein comes from TCRdb applying MiXCR to the reads. The sample has 50,000 to 65,000 distinct CDR3 sequences; approximately 22% are singletons. Sequenced sample: CD4+ T cells from PBMCs. Receptor source: a human donor with sarcoidosis (Löfgren's syndrome or another form), or a control subject (not recorded which).

The chain carries TRBV30 and TRBJ2-1, with a weak D call TRBD2 (7 bases). CDR1 and CDR2 from the germline V gene are GTSNPN and SVGIG (reference sequence). This CDR3 contains 14 residues. Between the trimmed V and J ends, which lost 0 bases and 9 bases, there was a span of 15 bases. In DNA, the CDR3 is TGTGCCTGGAGTGTAGGACGGGGGGCCAGTGAGCAGTTCTTC. Translation: CAWSVGRGASEQFF.

The rearrangement joins TRBV7-7 to TRBJ2-5; D assignment may be TRBD1 or TRBD2 (5 bases each). This CDR3 spans 14 amino acids. Germline V gives CDR1 SSHAT, CDR2 FNYEAQ (reference sequence). Trimming took off 5 bases at V and 4 bases at J, with 14 bases between the two ends. The CDR3, as DNA: TGTGCCAGCAGCCCGACCGGGGCTCGAGAGACCCAGTACTTC. Translated: CASSPTGARETQYF.

The chain carries TRBV12-3 or TRBV12-4 and TRBJ1-4, with D unresolved. The V gene lost 5 bases and the J gene lost 8 bases, with 18 bases spanning the gap. The CDR3 sequence is 15 residues long. This CDR3 reads CASSADTLGGEKLFF. As DNA, the CDR3 is TGTGCCAGCAGTGCAGACACCCTCGGAGGGGAAAAACTGTTTTTT.

Turning to this clonotype: This sequence may be a read error, since a much larger clone differs from it by one base. The gene calls are TRBV20-1 and TRBJ2-1; the D gene is possibly TRBD2 (7 bases). The CDR3 contains 16 residues. Germline-derived CDR1 and CDR2 are DFQATT and SNEGSKA (reference sequence). The CDR3 loop is CSAGEEGDYSYNEQFF. The CDR3 DNA reads as TGCAGTGCTGGAGAGGAGGGGGACTACTCCTACAATGAGCAGTTCTTC.

This clonotype was found many times. CDR3 coding DNA: TGTGCCAGCATTCTCTTGGCCCAGAACACTGAAGCTTTCTTT. Translating gives CASILLAQNTEAFF. The V and J genes are TRBV2 and TRBJ1-1; D is unresolved. The CDR3 length is 14 residues. CDR1 is SNHLY and CDR2 is FYNNEI in the germline V gene. V was cut by 7 bases and J by 1 base, with 13 bases left in between.

Only a few counts were recorded for this clonotype. The chain combines TRBV19 with TRBJ1-5; TRBD1 matches 8 bases. Germline CDR1 LNHDA, CDR2 SQIVND (reference sequence). This CDR3 is 14 amino acids long. The V segment lost 2 bases and the J segment 7 bases; nucleotides outside the gene matches: 4. CDR3 nucleotide sequence: TGTGCCAGTAGTATACAGGGGGCAGGGCAGCCCCAGCATTTT. Residues: CASSIQGAGQPQHF.

This clonotype has ten or more counts. V gene TRBV28 combines with J gene TRBJ2-6, with D unclear. Trimming took off 6 bases at V and 3 bases at J, with 9 bases between the two ends. The CDR3 is made up of 14 amino acids. In germline, CDR1 is MDHEN, CDR2 SYDVKM. The CDR3 DNA follows: TGTGCCAGCAGCCTACCCGGTGGGGCCAACGTCCTGACTTTC. It yields the protein CASSLPGGANVLTF.

This clonotype has a handful of counts. Just one base apart from a much larger clone, this may be a read error. V gene TRBV28 combines with J gene TRBJ1-5; D call uncertain. The germline gives CDR1 MDHEN, CDR2 SYDVKM. The CDR3 is 15 residues long. CDR3 in amino acids: CASSFTGGRGQPRHF. In nucleotides, the CDR3 is TGTGCCAGCAGTTTTACGGGAGGAAGAGGTCAGCCCCGGCATTTT. Filled out from reference TRBV28 and TRBJ1-5, the complete variable domain reads DVKVTQSSRYLVKRTGEKVFLECVQDMDHENMFWYRQDPGLGLRLIYFSYDVKMKEKGDIPEGYSVSREKKERFSLILESASTNQTSMYLCASSFTGGRGQPRHFGDGTRLSIL.

Of note for this clonotype: A much larger clone differs from this one at a single base, so this may be a read error. The chain has TRBV20-1 and TRBJ1-5, with D hard to call. The V end was cut by 5 bases, the J end by 1 base, with 9 bases between. The CDR3 loop spans 13 amino acids. Germline V gene sequence: CDR1 DFQATT, CDR2 SNEGSKA (reference sequence). The CDR3 nucleotides read TGCAGTGCTCTTATCCAGAGCAATCAGCCCCAGCATTTT. Protein: CSALIQSNQPQHF.

The sample holds many counts of this clonotype. The chain links TRBV2 to TRBJ2-5; D is possibly TRBD1 (5 bases). This CDR3 spans 14 amino acids. The germline CDR1 and CDR2 sequences are SNHLY and FYNNEI. Trimming left V 4 bases short and J 2 bases short, with 11 bases between. Here the CDR3 reads CASSGRGRQETQYF. Here the CDR3 DNA reads TGTGCCAGCAGTGGAAGGGGCCGACAAGAGACCCAGTACTTC.

The rearrangement joins TRBV11-2 to TRBJ2-3; D uncertain. V lost 4 bases and J 6 bases, leaving 8 bases between the germline ends. This CDR3 has 12 amino acids. CDR1 is SGHAT, CDR2 FQNNGV, per germline. Here the CDR3 DNA reads TGTGCCAGCAGCTCGTTTAGGGATACGCAGTATTTT. Its protein is CASSSFRDTQYF.

The V and J genes are TRBV7-9 and TRBJ2-1, with 11 bases identical to TRBD2. V lost 5 bases and J lost 9; bases outside the gene matches: 12. Germline CDR1 reads SEHNR; CDR2 reads FQNEAQ (reference sequence). CDR3 length: 16 amino acids. The CDR3 here is CASSARRSGRAGEQFF. DNA of the CDR3: TGTGCCAGCAGCGCCCGTCGTAGCGGGAGGGCCGGTGAGCAGTTCTTC.

On this clonotype: Since a much larger clone is just one base distant, this may be a read error. The rearrangement links TRBV14 to TRBJ2-3, with D possibly being TRBD1 (6 bases). The germline gives CDR1 SGHDN, CDR2 FVKESK. The CDR3 consists of 14 residues. In nucleotides, the CDR3 is TGTGCCAGCAGCCAAGACCTGGGGGCAGATACGCAGTGTTTT. Encoded protein: CASSQDLGADTQCF.

J is TRBJ1-1 and V is TRBV5-1, with D unresolved. CDR1 is SGHRS and CDR2 is YFSETQ in the germline V gene. V lost 0 bases to trimming and J lost 5 bases, with 8 bases between them. The CDR3 contains 13 residues. The CDR3 sequence: CASSLAAGTEAFF. CDR3 DNA sequence: TGCGCCAGCAGCTTGGCCGCGGGGACTGAAGCTTTCTTT. The whole variable domain, remainder taken from reference TRBV5-1 and TRBJ1-1, is KAGVTQTPRYLIKTRGQQVTLSCSPISGHRSVSWYQQTPGQGLQFLFEYFSETQRNKGNFPGRFSGRQFSNSRSEMNVSTLELGDSALYLCASSLAAGTEAFFGQGTRLTVV.